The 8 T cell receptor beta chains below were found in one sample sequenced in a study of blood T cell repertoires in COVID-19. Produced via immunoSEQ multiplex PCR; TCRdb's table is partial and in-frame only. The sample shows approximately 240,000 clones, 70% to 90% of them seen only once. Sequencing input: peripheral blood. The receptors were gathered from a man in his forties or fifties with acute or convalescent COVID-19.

The CDR3 DNA reads as TGTGCCAGCAGCCGAGTGACTCCTGAGGCTTCACCCCTCCACTTT. This codes for CASSRVTPEASPLHF. The chain links TRBV14 to TRBJ1-6; no clear D. The CDR3 extends over 15 amino acids. Deletions cut 4 bases from V and 9 bases from J, with 16 bases between. Germline-derived CDR1 and CDR2 are SGHDN and FVKESK.

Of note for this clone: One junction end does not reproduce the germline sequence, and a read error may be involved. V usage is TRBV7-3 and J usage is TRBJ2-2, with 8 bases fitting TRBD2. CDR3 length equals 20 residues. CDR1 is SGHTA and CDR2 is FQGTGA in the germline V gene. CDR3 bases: TGTGCCAGCAGCTCCCCGGCAACAGGCGCAGGTAGCGGGAACTCCGGGGAGCTGTTTTTT. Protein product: CASSSPATGAGSGNSGELFF.

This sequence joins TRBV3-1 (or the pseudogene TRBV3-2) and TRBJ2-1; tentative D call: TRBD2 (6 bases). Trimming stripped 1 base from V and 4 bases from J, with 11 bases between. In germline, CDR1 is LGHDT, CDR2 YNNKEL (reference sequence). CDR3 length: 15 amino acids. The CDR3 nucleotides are TGTGCCAGCAGCCAAGGTTCCGGGACTTACAATGAGCAGTTCTTC. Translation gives CASSQGSGTYNEQFF.

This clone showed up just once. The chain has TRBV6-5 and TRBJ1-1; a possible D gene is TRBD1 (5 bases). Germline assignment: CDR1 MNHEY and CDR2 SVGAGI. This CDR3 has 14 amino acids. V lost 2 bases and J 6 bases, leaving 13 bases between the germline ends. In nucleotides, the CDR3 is TGTGCCAGCAGTTACGGGGCCGGCAGCTCTGAAGCTTTCTTT. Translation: CASSYGAGSSEAFF.

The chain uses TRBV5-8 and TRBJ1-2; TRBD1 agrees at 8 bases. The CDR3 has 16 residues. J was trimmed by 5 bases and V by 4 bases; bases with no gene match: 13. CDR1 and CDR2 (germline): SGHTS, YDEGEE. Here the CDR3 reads CASSKSRQGRGYGYTF. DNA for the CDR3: TGTGCCAGCAGCAAATCGCGACAGGGGAGAGGATATGGCTACACCTTC.

CDR3 sequence (DNA): TGTGCCAGCAGTGAAAGGGGGAAGGCTGAAGCTTTCTTT. It encodes CASSERGKAEAFF. The rearrangement links TRBV2 to TRBJ1-1; tentatively, D is TRBD1 (6 bases). V was trimmed by 2 bases and J by 6 bases, leaving 10 bases between them. This CDR3 has 13 amino acids. The V gene's germline CDR1 is SNHLY and CDR2 FYNNEI. The variable domain in full, with the rest retrieved from reference TRBV2 and TRBJ1-1, is EPEVTQTPSHQVTQMGQEVILRCVPISNHLYFYWYRQILGQKVEFLVSFYNNEISEKSEIFDDQFSVERPDGSNFTLKIRSTKLEDSAMYFCASSERGKAEAFFGQGTRLTVV.

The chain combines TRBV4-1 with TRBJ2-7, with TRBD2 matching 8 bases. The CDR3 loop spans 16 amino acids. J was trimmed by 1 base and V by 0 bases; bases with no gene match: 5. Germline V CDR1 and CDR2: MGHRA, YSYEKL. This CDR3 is CASSQEPAGVSYEQYF. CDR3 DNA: TGCGCCAGCAGCCAAGAACCAGCGGGAGTTTCCTACGAGCAGTACTTC.

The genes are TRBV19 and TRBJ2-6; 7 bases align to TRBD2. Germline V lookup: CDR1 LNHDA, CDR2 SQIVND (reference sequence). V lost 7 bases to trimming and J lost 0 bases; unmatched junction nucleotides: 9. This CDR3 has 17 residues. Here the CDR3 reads CASIPNGGNSGANVLTF. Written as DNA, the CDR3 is TGTGCCAGTATCCCTAACGGGGGGAACTCTGGGGCCAACGTCCTGACTTTC.